One sample yielded the 26 T cell receptor beta chains listed below, sequenced in a study of blood T cell repertoires in COVID-19. Using immunoSEQ multiplex PCR, the repertoire was profiled, and TCRdb retains in-frame clones only, with some absent. The profile shows some 130,000 clones, less than 90% of them singletons. Sequences were obtained from peripheral blood. These receptors came from a man in his fifties or sixties with acute or convalescent COVID-19.

This rearrangement joins TRBV6-6 to TRBJ2-2; a possible D gene is TRBD1 (6 bases). Trimming stripped 8 bases from V and 0 bases from J, with 13 bases between. The germline V gene has CDR1 MNHNY and CDR2 SVGAGI (reference sequence). This CDR3 is 15 amino acids long. As DNA, the CDR3 is TGTGCCAGCGTCCTAGGGGGAGCGAACACCGGGGAGCTGTTTTTT. This gives the protein CASVLGGANTGELFF.

The V and J genes are TRBV18 and TRBJ1-1; a weak D match, TRBD1 (6 bases). In germline, CDR1 is KGHSH, CDR2 LQKENI. This CDR3 spans 17 amino acids. V was cut by 3 bases and J by 4 bases, with 21 bases left in between. The CDR3 here is CASSPLSMQGQGTEAFF. The CDR3 DNA reads as TGTGCCAGCTCACCGCTCTCGATGCAGGGGCAGGGCACTGAAGCTTTCTTT.

V usage is TRBV6-5 and J usage is TRBJ2-3; 7 bases fit TRBD1. After removal of 7 bases from V and 2 bases from J, the junction contained 9 bases not matched to a gene. The CDR3 length is 15 residues. Germline V gives CDR1 MNHEY, CDR2 SVGAGI. CDR3 amino acids: CASTNRGPITDTQYF. DNA for the CDR3: TGTGCCAGCACTAATAGGGGGCCAATCACAGATACGCAGTATTTT.

V and J are TRBV6-5 and TRBJ1-5, with TRBD1 identical over 7 bases. This CDR3 is 13 amino acids long. With 6 bases clipped from V and 7 bases from J, the junction kept 6 bases outside the gene matches. Germline values: CDR1 MNHEY, CDR2 SVGAGI. CDR3 loop: CASSPDRVQPQHF. As DNA, the CDR3 is TGTGCCAGCAGCCCAGACAGGGTGCAGCCCCAGCATTTT.

The chain is built from TRBV6-6 and TRBJ1-2; TRBD1 matches at 8 bases. The CDR3 is made up of 13 amino acids. The J segment lost 1 base and the V segment lost 8 bases, leaving 3 bases of the junction unmatched. Germline-derived CDR1 and CDR2 are MNHNY and SVGAGI (reference sequence). CDR3 protein: CASGQGFNYGYTF. CDR3 DNA sequence: TGTGCCAGCGGACAGGGCTTTAACTATGGCTACACCTTC.

The chain joins TRBV11-3 to TRBJ2-1; D perhaps matches TRBD2 (7 bases). Looked up from germline, CDR1 is SGHNT and CDR2 is YENEEA. V lost 5 bases and J lost 13, with 30 bases in between. This CDR3 comprises 17 residues. The CDR3 is CASSPRKGGGPGWFQFF. CDR3 in DNA: TGTGCCAGCAGCCCCCGTAAGGGGGGGGGCCCAGGGTGGTTTCAGTTCTTC.

Written as DNA, the CDR3 is TGCGCCAGCATCCCCAGCGGGGGGGTCTACAATGAGCAGTTCTTC. Its protein is CASIPSGGVYNEQFF. The chain uses TRBV5-1 and TRBJ2-1; 10 bases are shared with TRBD2. The CDR3 length is 15 residues. The V gene end was trimmed by 6 bases and the J gene end by 3 bases; junction bases not matched to a gene: 6. The germline V gene encodes CDR1 SGHRS and CDR2 YFSETQ.

The J gene is TRBJ1-1, the V gene TRBV30; TRBD1 matches at 10 bases. This CDR3 comprises 16 residues. Germline lookup yields CDR1 GTSNPN and CDR2 SVGIG (reference sequence). Unmatched junction bases numbered 12, after V lost 4 bases and J lost 4 bases. CDR3 coding DNA: TGTGCCTGGACAAGGGACAGGGGAAGTATGAGCACTGAAGCTTTCTTT. It yields the protein CAWTRDRGSMSTEAFF.

The chain couples TRBV6-5 to TRBJ2-1; no definite D call. CDR3 length: 13 residues. The germline V gene encodes CDR1 MNHEY and CDR2 SVGAGI. The V and J ends lost 7 bases and 4 bases respectively, with 11 bases between them. CDR3 loop: CASNTKPYNEQFF. The CDR3 region has the DNA TGTGCCAGCAATACTAAACCGTACAATGAGCAGTTCTTC.

This clone was picked up a small number of times. Here the CDR3 DNA reads TGTGCCAGCAGTCACGGCTCCTACGAGCAGTACTTC. It specifies CASSHGSYEQYF. This chain uses TRBV12-3 or TRBV12-4 with TRBJ2-7, with D hard to call. The CDR3 totals 12 residues. Trimming took off 5 bases at V and 0 bases at J, with 5 bases between the two ends.

The chain couples TRBV7-8 to TRBJ2-5, with TRBD2 identical over 12 bases. Germline values: CDR1 SGHVS, CDR2 FQNEAQ. CDR3 length: 16 residues. V gave up 5 bases and J gave up 3 bases; unmatched junction bases: 7. The CDR3 sequence is CASSPSSGGAEETQYF. The CDR3 bases are TGTGCCAGCAGCCCATCTAGCGGGGGGGCCGAAGAGACCCAGTACTTC. Full variable domain (outside the CDR3, taken from reference TRBV7-8 and TRBJ2-5): GAGVSQSPRYKVAKRGQDVALRCDPISGHVSLFWYQQALGQGPEFLTYFQNEAQLDKSGLPSDRFFAERPEGSVSTLKIQRTQQEDSAVYLCASSPSSGGAEETQYFGPGTRLLVL.

The CDR3 reads CASSPRGSAGALETQYF. In nucleotides, the CDR3 is TGTGCCAGCAGCCCCCGAGGTTCGGCAGGGGCTTTGGAGACCCAGTACTTC. The rearrangement links TRBV9 to TRBJ2-5; possibly TRBD1 for D (6 bases). Germline V gene data show CDR1 as SGDLS and CDR2 as YYNGEE. The CDR3 runs to 17 residues. V lost 4 bases, J lost 5 bases, and 24 bases lay in between.

The chain carries TRBV5-1 and TRBJ2-7; a weak D match, TRBD2 (6 bases). CDR1 SGHRS and CDR2 YFSETQ come from the germline V gene. CDR3 length equals 13 residues. V lost 4 bases to trimming and J lost 5 bases, with 13 bases between them. This chain's CDR3 is CASSGGTVHEQYF. CDR3 nucleotides: TGCGCCAGCAGCGGCGGGACTGTGCACGAGCAGTACTTC. Based on the CDR3 plus reference TRBV5-1 and TRBJ2-7, the full variable domain is KAGVTQTPRYLIKTRGQQVTLSCSPISGHRSVSWYQQTPGQGLQFLFEYFSETQRNKGNFPGRFSGRQFSNSRSEMNVSTLELGDSALYLCASSGGTVHEQYFGPGTRLTVT.

This clone occurred a few times. This chain connects TRBV7-2 to TRBJ1-2; no clear D gene. V was pared by 5 bases and J by 7 bases, with 11 bases between. The CDR3 is 12 residues long. Germline V gives CDR1 SGHTA, CDR2 FQGNSA. CDR3 bases: TGTGCCAGCAGCGTCCGTGGGAGTGGCTACACCTTC. Translation gives CASSVRGSGYTF. Full variable domain (remainder filled in from reference TRBV7-2 and TRBJ1-2): GAGVSQSPSNKVTEKGKDVELRCDPISGHTALYWYRQSLGQGLEFLIYFQGNSAPDKSGLPSDRFSAERTGGSVSTLTIQRTQQEDSAVYLCASSVRGSGYTFGSGTRLTVV.

CDR3 bases: TGTGCCAGCAACAGAGGAGGCCCCTTATACAATGAGCAGTTCTTC. Its protein is CASNRGGPLYNEQFF. The chain joins TRBV9 to TRBJ2-1; perhaps TRBD2 as D (5 bases). Germline V gives CDR1 SGDLS, CDR2 YYNGEE. V lost 6 bases and J lost 4, with 17 bases in between. The CDR3 is made up of 15 amino acids.

The chain joins TRBV5-1 to TRBJ2-2, with TRBD1 matching 9 bases. CDR1 is SGHRS and CDR2 is YFSETQ in the germline V gene. After removal of 3 bases from V and 4 bases from J, the junction contained 7 bases not matched to a gene. The CDR3 totals 16 residues. CDR3 in DNA: TGCGCCAGCAGCTGGGGGGACAGGGCGACCACCGGGGAGCTGTTTTTT. Translating it yields CASSWGDRATTGELFF. Full variable domain (remainder filled in from reference TRBV5-1 and TRBJ2-2): KAGVTQTPRYLIKTRGQQVTLSCSPISGHRSVSWYQQTPGQGLQFLFEYFSETQRNKGNFPGRFSGRQFSNSRSEMNVSTLELGDSALYLCASSWGDRATTGELFFGEGSRLTVL.

The chain joins TRBV6-5 to TRBJ2-3; 12 bases match TRBD2. V lost 8 bases to trimming and J lost 5 bases; unmatched junction nucleotides: 8. Germline CDR1 and CDR2: MNHEY and SVGAGI. CDR3 length: 15 residues. The CDR3 loop reads CASHPSGRVRDTQYF. The DNA of the CDR3 is TGTGCCAGCCACCCTAGCGGGAGGGTTAGAGATACGCAGTATTTT.

This clone showed up just a few times. V and J are TRBV7-2 and TRBJ2-3, with 7 bases that match TRBD1. This CDR3 is 15 amino acids long. Per germline, CDR1 SGHTA and CDR2 FQGNSA. V shed 1 base, J shed 5 bases, and the junction held 6 bases outside the gene matches. CDR3 in DNA: TGTGCCAGCAGCTTAGACAGGGGAATGGTAGATACGCAGTATTTT. Translation: CASSLDRGMVDTQYF.

The J gene is TRBJ2-5, the V gene TRBV19, with 8 bases that match TRBD1. Germline CDR1 and CDR2: LNHDA and SQIVND (reference sequence). The junction had 12 bases not matched to a gene; V was cut back by 4 bases and J by 5 bases. The CDR3 covers 16 residues. CDR3 region: CASSTGQGPPSETQYF. DNA for the CDR3: TGTGCCAGTAGTACTGGACAGGGACCTCCAAGTGAGACCCAGTACTTC.

The chain couples TRBV5-1 to TRBJ2-2; 7 nucleotides align to TRBD2. V gave up 5 bases and J gave up 6 bases; unmatched junction bases: 7. CDR1 SGHRS and CDR2 YFSETQ come from the germline V gene. The CDR3 is 14 residues long. The CDR3 nucleotides are TGCGCCAGCAGATTACTAGGGAGGGCCGGGGAGCTGTTTTTT. This translates into CASRLLGRAGELFF.

The chain couples TRBV5-1 to TRBJ1-6, with 11 bases that match TRBD1. Germline values: CDR1 SGHRS, CDR2 YFSETQ. V was pared by 0 bases and J by 5 bases, with 1 base of the junction left unmatched. The CDR3 has 16 amino acids. In nucleotides, the CDR3 is TGCGCCAGCAGCTTGGGGGACAGGGGGAATAATTCACCCCTCCACTTT. Translated: CASSLGDRGNNSPLHF.

V is TRBV5-1 and J is TRBJ2-2; D not resolved. V lost 4 bases, J lost 0 bases, and 10 bases lay in between. In germline, CDR1 is SGHRS, CDR2 YFSETQ. There are 15 residues in the CDR3. The CDR3 reads CASSEAPANTGELFF. In DNA, the CDR3 is TGCGCCAGCAGCGAGGCTCCCGCGAACACCGGGGAGCTGTTTTTT.

The chain recombines TRBV5-1 with TRBJ1-1; possibly TRBD1 for D (6 bases). The CDR3 spans 15 residues. V gave up 0 bases and J gave up 3 bases, with 12 bases separating them. The V gene's germline CDR1 is SGHRS and CDR2 YFSETQ. Here the CDR3 DNA reads TGCGCCAGCAGCTTGGCGTCAGGGGTTTACACTGAAGCTTTCTTT. The encoded protein is CASSLASGVYTEAFF.

This chain uses TRBV5-6 with TRBJ2-7, with D unclear. The CDR3 length is 13 residues. V lost 0 bases, J lost 2 bases, and 6 bases lay in between. Germline-derived CDR1 and CDR2 are SGHDT and YYEEEE. The CDR3 DNA sequence: TGTGCCAGCAGCTTGGCCAACACCTACGAGCAGTACTTC. Protein: CASSLANTYEQYF.

Here the CDR3 DNA reads TGTGCCAGCAGCTTTAGGGGAAGCAATCAGCCCCAGCATTTT. Protein sequence: CASSFRGSNQPQHF. The gene calls are TRBV5-6 and TRBJ1-5; the D gene is possibly TRBD1 (5 bases). Trimming removed 2 bases from V and 1 base from J, with 7 bases in between. CDR1 and CDR2 from the germline V gene are SGHDT and YYEEEE. This CDR3 has 14 amino acids.

The rearrangement uses TRBV19 and TRBJ2-3; 13 positions agree with TRBD2. The germline V gene has CDR1 LNHDA and CDR2 SQIVND (reference sequence). Unmatched junction bases numbered 2, after V lost 5 bases and J lost 3 bases. The CDR3 runs 15 residues. The CDR3 spells CASSGTSGITDTQYF. The CDR3 region has the DNA TGTGCCAGTAGTGGGACTAGCGGGATTACAGATACGCAGTATTTT.